These 7 T cell receptor beta chains share one sample of origin, sequenced in a study of blood T cell repertoires in COVID-19. Using immunoSEQ multiplex PCR, the repertoire was profiled, and TCRdb retains in-frame clones only, with some absent. The sample shows tens of thousands of clones, 74% of them seen only once. The sample taken for sequencing was peripheral blood. The source of these receptors is a man between 65 and 85 years old with COVID-19, enrolled during active disease.

This clone was counted a few times. The chain links TRBV29-1 to TRBJ2-1; TRBD2 matches at 14 bases. Germline CDR1 is SQVTM and CDR2 is ANQGSEA. This CDR3 has 17 amino acids. J was trimmed by 3 bases and V by 7 bases; bases with no gene match: 11. The CDR3 nucleotides are TGCAGCGCCCGACGGGGACTAGCGGGAGTTGACTACAATGAGCAGTTCTTC. This encodes CSARRGLAGVDYNEQFF.

The table lists this clone with a few counts. The chain links TRBV4-3 to TRBJ2-3, with 10 bases matching TRBD1. The germline CDR1 and CDR2 sequences are LGHNA and YSLEER. V trimming: 2 bases; J trimming: 5 bases; junction bases outside the gene matches: 4. The CDR3 spans 15 residues. The CDR3 region has the DNA TGCGCCAGCAGCCAATCGACAGGGGGCCTAGATACGCAGTATTTT. Residues: CASSQSTGGLDTQYF.

The chain recombines TRBV5-5 with TRBJ2-2; no definite D call. Trimming took off 2 bases at V and 7 bases at J, with 6 bases between the two ends. This CDR3 is 12 amino acids long. The germline gives CDR1 SGHKS, CDR2 YYEKEE (reference sequence). This chain's CDR3 is CASSFYFGELFF. In DNA, the CDR3 is TGTGCCAGCAGCTTCTACTTCGGGGAGCTGTTTTTT. Supplemented by reference TRBV5-5 and TRBJ2-2, the full variable domain reads DAGVTQSPTHLIKTRGQQVTLRCSPISGHKSVSWYQQVLGQGPQFIFQYYEKEERGRGNFPDRFSARQFPNYSSELNVNALLLGDSALYLCASSFYFGELFFGEGSRLTVL.

This clone turned up a few times. The chain employs TRBV7-9 and TRBJ1-3; 7 nucleotides match TRBD1. CDR3 size: 16 residues. V was pared by 5 bases and J by 1 base, with 8 bases of the junction left unmatched. Germline V gives CDR1 SEHNR, CDR2 FQNEAQ (reference sequence). The DNA of the CDR3 is TGTGCCAGCAGCCAGGGACAGCAATCTTCTGGAAACACCATATATTTT. Protein product: CASSQGQQSSGNTIYF.

Turning to this clone: A clone one base away is much larger, so this may be a read error. The J gene is TRBJ2-7, the V gene TRBV28; the match to TRBD1 covers 9 bases. Trimming cost V 5 bases and J 3 bases; bases outside gene matches: 2. Germline CDR1 MDHEN, CDR2 SYDVKM. The CDR3 has 13 amino acids. CDR3 protein: CASSPGQGYEQYF. CDR3 coding DNA: TGTGCCAGCAGTCCGGGACAGGGCTACGAGCAGTACTTC.

This chain connects TRBV6-5 to TRBJ2-5; a possible D gene is TRBD1 (7 bases). This CDR3 is built from 13 residues. The germline gives CDR1 MNHEY, CDR2 SVGAGI. V was cut by 7 bases and J by 2 bases, with 11 bases left in between. The CDR3 nucleotides read TGTGCCAGCACAGGGGGGACACAAGAGACCCAGTACTTC. Encoded protein: CASTGGTQETQYF.

In this sample, this clone turned up once. The chain links TRBV12-3 or TRBV12-4 to TRBJ1-4; unclear D gene. Trimming took off 7 bases at V and 6 bases at J, with 9 bases between the two ends. The CDR3 contains 12 residues. CDR3 DNA: TGTGCCAGCAAAAGAAGCTATGAAAAACTGTTTTTT. This sequence encodes CASKRSYEKLFF.